This TCR beta chain emerged from a study of CD8+CD57+ T cells in acquired aplastic anemia. Study-level background: Healthy donor CD4+ cell samples had a mean of around 9.9 million reads.

Comment on this clonotype: What it binds is unknown.

Study-wide findings and caveats: Controls and patients did not differ significantly in CD8+ Simpson's diversity. The number of CD8+ CDR3 sequences shared by patients and controls was approximately 31.

Genomic DNA constituted the template upon which TCR beta VDJ and CDR3 profiling was performed. MiXCR, applied by TCRdb to the reads, yields one record per CDR3 protein. The sample consists of just over 400,000 distinct CDR3 sequences, 60% to 80% of them appearing once. Sequenced material: sorted CD4+, CD8+, or CD8+CD57+ T cells (not recorded which) from PBMCs. This clonotype was obtained from a human donor in good health, serving as a control.

In DNA, the CDR3 is TGCAGTGCTAGAGGGGCAGATCGCTATGGCTACACCTTC. Its protein is CSARGADRYGYTF. The chain joins TRBV20-1 to TRBJ1-2; D uncertain. This CDR3 region has 13 residues. Between the trimmed V and J ends, which lost 1 base and 4 bases, there was a span of 10 bases. Germline-derived CDR1 and CDR2 are DFQATT and SNEGSKA (reference sequence).